One and the same sample provided the 29 T cell receptor beta chains below, sequenced in a study of shared clonotypes between healthy human individuals. Produced via immunoSEQ multiplex PCR; TCRdb's table is partial and in-frame only. The profile shows about 2.3 million clones, around 92% of them singletons. Material for sequencing was naive CD4+ T cells from PBMCs. The subset is: CD45RA+ positively selected. These receptors all stem from a man between 18 and 29 years old in good health. Some clones in this sample may be carry-over from other donors' samples.

DNA for the CDR3: TGTGCCAGCAGCCCCCCCGGGACTAGCGGGACAGAGACCCAGTACTTC. This codes for CASSPPGTSGTETQYF. The rearrangement links TRBV4-2 to TRBJ2-5; 13 bases map to TRBD2. This CDR3 contains 16 residues. V lost 4 bases and J lost 4; bases outside the gene matches: 6. Germline V CDR1 and CDR2: LGHNA, YNFKEQ.

The chain links TRBV29-1 to TRBJ2-5; D may be TRBD2 (6 bases). The CDR3 is 13 residues long. Germline V gene lookup returns CDR1 SQVTM and CDR2 ANQGSEA. V was trimmed by 6 bases and J by 4 bases, leaving 15 bases between them. The CDR3 region is CSVKGLDLETQYF. The CDR3 DNA follows: TGCAGCGTCAAGGGACTCGATCTAGAGACCCAGTACTTC.

The genes are TRBV30 and TRBJ1-1, with TRBD1 identical over 10 bases. The CDR3 is 13 residues long. From germline, CDR1 is GTSNPN and CDR2 SVGIG (reference sequence). V lost 4 bases to trimming and J lost 8 bases; unmatched junction nucleotides: 7. Written as DNA, the CDR3 is TGTGCCTGGACACCGGGACAGGGGCGAGAAGCTTTCTTT. Protein sequence: CAWTPGQGREAFF.

The rearrangement uses TRBV18 and TRBJ1-5; maybe TRBD1 (5 bases). Deletions cut 3 bases from V and 0 bases from J, with 12 bases between. The CDR3 consists of 16 residues. Germline V gene data show CDR1 as KGHSH and CDR2 as LQKENI. The CDR3 reads CASSPPQGYSNQPQHF. In nucleotides, the CDR3 is TGTGCCAGCTCACCCCCCCAGGGATATAGCAATCAGCCCCAGCATTTT.

The chain couples TRBV2 to TRBJ2-1; 11 bases line up with TRBD2. Germline CDR1 SNHLY, CDR2 FYNNEI. This CDR3 spans 16 amino acids. J gave up 6 bases and V 6 bases, and 10 bases lay outside the gene matches. This CDR3 is CASSGLGLAEPNEQFF. The CDR3 DNA follows: TGTGCCAGCAGCGGACTGGGACTAGCGGAACCCAATGAGCAGTTCTTC.

CDR3 region: CASSLGGDPYEQYF. The CDR3 nucleotides are TGTGCCAGCAGTTTAGGGGGCGACCCCTACGAGCAGTACTTC. The genes are TRBV28 and TRBJ2-7; TRBD1 might be the D (6 bases). The germline gives CDR1 MDHEN, CDR2 SYDVKM. V lost 2 bases, J lost 2 bases, and 10 bases lay in between. The CDR3 covers 14 residues.

This sequence joins TRBV7-3 and TRBJ2-5; 8 nucleotides line up with TRBD2. The CDR3 length is 13 residues. V shed 4 bases, J shed 13 bases, and the junction held 11 bases outside the gene matches. Germline CDR1 and CDR2: SGHTA and FQGTGA. CDR3 sequence: CASSSREGSLPYF. The CDR3, as DNA: TGTGCCAGCAGCTCCCGGGAGGGGTCCCTCCCGTACTTC.

J is TRBJ2-1 and V is TRBV28; TRBD2 aligns across 8 bases. The germline V gene has CDR1 MDHEN and CDR2 SYDVKM. The CDR3 covers 16 residues. J gave up 4 bases and V 4 bases, and 9 bases lay outside the gene matches. The CDR3 loop is CASSSPGAGEYNEQFF. CDR3 nucleotides: TGTGCCAGCAGTTCCCCCGGAGCGGGAGAGTACAATGAGCAGTTCTTC.

The V and J genes are TRBV7-8 and TRBJ1-5; no reliable D call. The CDR3 is made up of 15 amino acids. V lost 1 base, J lost 0 bases, and 7 bases lay in between. The V gene's germline CDR1 is SGHVS and CDR2 FQNEAQ. The CDR3 DNA follows: TGTGCCAGCAGCTTAGTAGACGGTAGCAATCAGCCCCAGCATTTT. The encoded protein is CASSLVDGSNQPQHF.

Comment on this clone: This is likely a read error, given that the CDR3 carries no conserved phenylalanine or tryptophan at its end. Because the CDR3's place on the DNA is in doubt, the DNA is left out and the CDR3 is given as listed by TCRdb. The CDR3 is CAWSMRGGDPHLVI. The chain carries TRBV30 and TRBJ2-7; TRBD2 reflects the table's D call only, with no check against the DNA. Germline assignment: CDR1 GTSNPN and CDR2 SVGIG (reference sequence). The CDR3 adds up to 14 amino acids, both ends counted.

The chain employs TRBV5-5 and TRBJ2-7, with TRBD2 matching 7 bases. Germline loops: CDR1 SGHKS, CDR2 YYEKEE (reference sequence). V lost 4 bases to trimming and J lost 2 bases; unmatched junction nucleotides: 9. The CDR3 spans 15 residues. The CDR3 reads CASSTFGGFAYEQYF. Here the CDR3 DNA reads TGTGCCAGCAGCACCTTCGGGGGGTTCGCCTACGAGCAGTACTTC.

On this clone: At the DNA level, this CDR3 is encoded by other sequences in the same sample as well. V is TRBV5-1 and J is TRBJ2-7; D unresolved. Trimming removed 4 bases at V and 2 bases at J, with 7 bases between. The CDR3 runs 12 residues. CDR1 is SGHRS, CDR2 YFSETQ, per germline. This chain's CDR3 is CASSTDTYEQYF. The CDR3 DNA is TGCGCCAGCAGCACCGACACCTACGAGCAGTACTTC.

This clone was counted a single time. The chain links TRBV28 to TRBJ2-6, with 11 bases matching TRBD1. The CDR3 is made up of 18 amino acids. From germline, CDR1 is MDHEN and CDR2 SYDVKM. J gave up 4 bases and V 7 bases, and 12 bases lay outside the gene matches. The CDR3 loop reads CASTPYGQGAPGANVLTF. The CDR3 DNA sequence: TGTGCCAGCACCCCATATGGACAGGGGGCGCCCGGGGCCAACGTCCTGACTTTC.

CDR3 sequence: CASSLSTGGIYEQYF. The CDR3 DNA follows: TGTGCCAGCAGTTTATCTACAGGGGGTATCTACGAGCAGTACTTC. This sequence joins TRBV27 and TRBJ2-7, with 8 bases identical to TRBD1. After removal of 0 bases from V and 3 bases from J, the junction contained 4 bases not matched to a gene. The germline V gene has CDR1 MNHEY and CDR2 SMNVEV (reference sequence). This CDR3 is built from 15 residues.

The rearrangement joins TRBV7-9 to TRBJ1-5; D is uncertain. V shed 5 bases and J shed 6 bases, with 14 bases lying between them. The CDR3 runs to 14 residues. CDR1 is SEHNR, CDR2 FQNEAQ, per germline (reference sequence). CDR3 DNA: TGTGCCAGCAGCCTGGCATGGGATAGTCAGCCCCAGCATTTT. Its translation: CASSLAWDSQPQHF.

This clone is a singleton in its sample. This chain uses TRBV25-1 with TRBJ1-2; 8 positions match TRBD1. The CDR3 loop spans 15 amino acids. Looked up from germline, CDR1 is MGHDK and CDR2 is SYGVNS. Trimming removed 3 bases from V and 3 bases from J; junction bases left unmatched: 6. This CDR3 is CASSEFAGGDYGYTF. In nucleotides, the CDR3 is TGTGCCAGCAGTGAGTTTGCAGGGGGCGACTATGGCTACACCTTC.

The chain is built from TRBV5-1 and TRBJ2-3, with TRBD1 as a possible D gene (5 bases). The CDR3 spans 15 residues. Germline V lookup: CDR1 SGHRS, CDR2 YFSETQ. The V gene lost 0 bases and the J gene lost 7 bases, with 15 bases spanning the gap. CDR3 in amino acids: CASSLANQGANTQYF. DNA for the CDR3: TGCGCCAGCAGCTTGGCCAATCAGGGTGCCAATACGCAGTATTTT.

This chain joins TRBV5-1 and TRBJ2-7; 13 nucleotides line up with TRBD2. Germline trimming cut 4 bases from V and 3 bases from J; bases unmatched to any gene: 4. CDR3 length: 15 residues. Looked up from germline, CDR1 is SGHRS and CDR2 is YFSETQ. The chain's CDR3 is CASSKWTSGSYEQYF. DNA of the CDR3: TGCGCCAGCAGCAAATGGACTAGCGGGAGCTACGAGCAGTACTTC.

V and J are TRBV5-1 and TRBJ1-1; 8 bases align to TRBD1. Per the germline V gene, CDR1 is SGHRS and CDR2 is YFSETQ. This CDR3 is built from 15 residues. Germline trimming cut 4 bases from V and 3 bases from J; bases unmatched to any gene: 8. The CDR3 DNA is TGCGCCAGCAGCGCCAGGGGGCGAAAGGACACTGAAGCTTTCTTT. This codes for CASSARGRKDTEAFF. Using reference TRBV5-1 and TRBJ1-1 for the parts outside the CDR3, the full variable domain is KAGVTQTPRYLIKTRGQQVTLSCSPISGHRSVSWYQQTPGQGLQFLFEYFSETQRNKGNFPGRFSGRQFSNSRSEMNVSTLELGDSALYLCASSARGRKDTEAFFGQGTRLTVV.

The V and J genes are TRBV30 and TRBJ1-4; a weak D match, TRBD1 (6 bases). Trimming removed 1 base at V and 8 bases at J, with 14 bases between. Germline CDR1 is GTSNPN and CDR2 is SVGIG (reference sequence). CDR3 length: 14 residues. CDR3 sequence: CAWSGLGGHEKLFF. In DNA form, the CDR3 reads TGTGCCTGGAGTGGTTTGGGGGGGCACGAAAAACTGTTTTTT. Full variable domain (outside the CDR3, taken from reference TRBV30 and TRBJ1-4): SQTIHQWPATLVQPVGSPLSLECTVEGTSNPNLYWYRQAAGRGLQLLFYSVGIGQISSEVPQNLSASRPQDRQFILSSKKLLLSDSGFYLCAWSGLGGHEKLFFGSGTQLSVL.

The rearrangement links TRBV6-1 to TRBJ1-5, with 7 positions matching TRBD1. The V segment lost 6 bases and the J segment 2 bases; nucleotides outside the gene matches: 7. The CDR3 is 15 amino acids. Germline V gives CDR1 MNHNS, CDR2 SASEGT. The CDR3 DNA follows: TGTGCCAGCAGCCGACAGGGTAGGGGCAATCAGCCCCAGCATTTT. Translating it yields CASSRQGRGNQPQHF.

This sequence joins TRBV25-1 and TRBJ1-2, with 7 bases fitting TRBD1. Germline-derived CDR1 and CDR2 are MGHDK and SYGVNS. J was trimmed by 4 bases and V by 2 bases; bases with no gene match: 7. This CDR3 is built from 15 residues. CDR3 amino acids: CASSEEGAHRYGYTF. DNA of the CDR3: TGTGCCAGCAGTGAAGAGGGGGCGCATCGCTATGGCTACACCTTC.

This sequence joins TRBV29-1 and TRBJ1-4, with 11 nucleotides matching TRBD1. The germline V gene has CDR1 SQVTM and CDR2 ANQGSEA. This CDR3 has 13 residues. J gave up 8 bases and V 4 bases, and 3 bases lay outside the gene matches. The DNA for the CDR3 is TGCAGCGTTGGTAGGACAGGGGGCGAAAAACTGTTTTTT. This encodes CSVGRTGGEKLFF.

V gene TRBV30 combines with J gene TRBJ2-7; 13 bases are shared with TRBD2. V lost 5 bases, J lost 2 bases, and 3 bases stayed unmatched. CDR1 and CDR2 (germline): GTSNPN, SVGIG (reference sequence). The CDR3 consists of 14 residues. DNA of the CDR3: TGTGCCTGGGATACTAGCGGGAGGGCCTACGAGCAGTACTTC. Its translation is CAWDTSGRAYEQYF.

This chain links TRBV5-1 with TRBJ2-1; no clear D. This CDR3 spans 14 amino acids. Trimming cost V 0 bases and J 9 bases, with 13 bases left between them. The germline V gene has CDR1 SGHRS and CDR2 YFSETQ. The CDR3 DNA follows: TGCGCCAGCAGCTTGGATTGGAGTTTCGCTGAGCAGTTCTTC. Residues: CASSLDWSFAEQFF.

The V and J genes are TRBV27 and TRBJ2-6; D may be TRBD2 (6 bases). The germline V gene has CDR1 MNHEY and CDR2 SMNVEV (reference sequence). Between the trimmed V and J ends, which lost 7 bases and 0 bases, there was a span of 19 bases. The CDR3 spans 18 residues. The CDR3 is CASTSLAGWSSGANVLTF. CDR3 DNA: TGTGCCAGCACCTCCCTGGCGGGATGGTCCTCTGGGGCCAACGTCCTGACTTTC.

This clone was observed once. J is TRBJ2-7 and V is TRBV16; perhaps TRBD1 as D (5 bases). Trimming pared 0 bases from V and 2 bases from J, leaving 8 bases between. This CDR3 region has 14 residues. Germline CDR1 is KGHSY and CDR2 is FQNENV. For the CDR3, the DNA is TGTGCCAGCAGCCAATCTTCAGGGCCCTACGAGCAGTACTTC. Amino acid sequence: CASSQSSGPYEQYF.

This clone has a single count. The chain couples TRBV2 to TRBJ1-1; no firm D call. The CDR3 covers 11 residues. Deletions cut 7 bases from V and 8 bases from J, with 11 bases between. Germline CDR1 SNHLY, CDR2 FYNNEI. The CDR3 DNA is TGTGCCAGCAAGGCCGGTCGCGAAGCTTTCTTT. Protein sequence: CASKAGREAFF.

V gene TRBV6-5 combines with J gene TRBJ2-5; 8 nucleotides line up with TRBD2. V trimming: 5 bases; J trimming: 5 bases; junction bases outside the gene matches: 7. The CDR3 runs 14 residues. Germline V lookup: CDR1 MNHEY, CDR2 SVGAGI. The CDR3 DNA reads as TGTGCCAGCAGTCCTAGGACTAGCAGGGAGACCCAGTACTTC. Its protein is CASSPRTSRETQYF.